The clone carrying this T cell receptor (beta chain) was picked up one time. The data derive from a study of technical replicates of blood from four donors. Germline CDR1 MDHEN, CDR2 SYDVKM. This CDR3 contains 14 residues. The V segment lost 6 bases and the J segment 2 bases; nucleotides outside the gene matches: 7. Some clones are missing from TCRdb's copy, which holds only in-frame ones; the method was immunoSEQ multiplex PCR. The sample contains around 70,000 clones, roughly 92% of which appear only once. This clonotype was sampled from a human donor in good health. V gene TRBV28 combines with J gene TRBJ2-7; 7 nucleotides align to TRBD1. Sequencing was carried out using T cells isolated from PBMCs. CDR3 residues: CASSLTGTAYEQYF. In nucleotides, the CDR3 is TGTGCCAGCAGCCTCACCGGGACAGCCTACGAGCAGTACTTC.